The 28 T cell receptor beta chains below all came from one sample that was sequenced in a study of T cells in Graves' hyperthyroidism and ophthalmopathy. The TCR beta CDR3 regions underwent amplification using RNA transcripts as the source. With the HTBI primer set, the TCR CDR3 went through a first round of RT-PCR. Each CDR3 protein is one row after TCRdb ran MiXCR on the multiplex PCR reads. Found here are about 400,000 distinct CDR3 sequences, under 15% of them singletons; the top ten hold 32%. The source material was blood. The receptors were gathered from a woman aged 25-40 years with Graves' hyperthyroidism.

V usage is TRBV29-1 and J usage is TRBJ2-2; D not resolved. CDR1 is SQVTM and CDR2 is ANQGSEA in the germline V gene. The CDR3 extends over 13 amino acids. V gave up 7 bases and J gave up 7 bases, with 16 bases separating them. DNA for the CDR3: TGCAGCGCTTCTCAAGGACCAAACGGGGAGCTGTTTTTT. Translation gives CSASQGPNGELFF.

The chain employs TRBV14 and TRBJ1-1; 8 nucleotides line up with TRBD1. There are 15 residues in the CDR3. CDR1 is SGHDN and CDR2 is FVKESK in the germline V gene. J lost 5 bases, V lost 5 bases, and 10 bases had no gene match. As DNA, the CDR3 is TGTGCCAGCAGCTATTCAGGGGGCGGAGGTACTGAAGCTTTCTTT. It encodes CASSYSGGGGTEAFF.

This clonotype was counted between two and nine times. The chain combines TRBV24-1 with TRBJ1-2, with D uncertain. Trimming removed 3 bases at V and 4 bases at J, with 11 bases between. The CDR3 length is 14 residues. Germline assignment: CDR1 KGHDR and CDR2 SFDVKD. In nucleotides, the CDR3 is TGTGCCACCAGTGATCCCCAGGCGGTCTATGGCTACACCTTC. Protein sequence: CATSDPQAVYGYTF.

This clonotype was found many times. J is TRBJ2-4 and V is TRBV18; tentatively, D is TRBD1 (6 bases). The V gene's germline CDR1 is KGHSH and CDR2 LQKENI. There are 14 residues in the CDR3. V lost 6 bases to trimming and J lost 6 bases, with 15 bases between them. The CDR3 region has the DNA TGTGCCAGCTCCCTCCAGGGGTTGGCAAACATTCAGTACTTC. Translating it yields CASSLQGLANIQYF.

J is TRBJ2-7 and V is TRBV2; 10 nucleotides align to TRBD2. The CDR3 has 15 amino acids. The germline CDR1 and CDR2 sequences are SNHLY and FYNNEI. Unmatched junction bases numbered 5, after V lost 6 bases and J lost 0 bases. The CDR3 nucleotides read TGTGCCAGCAGGAGGACTAGCGGTTCCTCCTACGAGCAGTACTTC. This gives the protein CASRRTSGSSYEQYF.

This clonotype was counted a few times. V usage is TRBV13 and J usage is TRBJ2-5, with TRBD2 matching 14 bases. The CDR3 length is 17 residues. The germline CDR1 and CDR2 sequences are PRHDT and FYEKMQ (reference sequence). Trimming at V came to 4 bases and at J to 3 bases, leaving 7 bases not matched to a gene. Written as DNA, the CDR3 is TGTGCCAGCAGCTCGGGGACTAGCGGGGGTCTAAAAGAGACCCAGTACTTC. Protein: CASSSGTSGGLKETQYF.

The chain combines TRBV3-1 with TRBJ2-7; D gene uncertain. The V end lost 1 base, the J end lost 2 bases, and 3 bases lay between the germline ends. CDR1 is LGHDT, CDR2 YNNKEL, per germline (reference sequence). CDR3 size: 12 residues. The CDR3 bases are TGTGCCAGCAGCCAAGCCGCCTACGAGCAGTACTTC. Amino acids: CASSQAAYEQYF.

This clonotype was detected ten times or more. The J gene is TRBJ2-3, the V gene TRBV29-1; TRBD2 matches 13 bases. V lost 4 bases, J lost 3 bases, and 4 bases stayed unmatched. The CDR3 loop spans 15 amino acids. CDR1 and CDR2 (germline): SQVTM, ANQGSEA. The CDR3 sequence is CSVATGLAGTDTQYF. The CDR3 DNA follows: TGCAGCGTTGCGACGGGACTAGCGGGGACAGATACGCAGTATTTT.

This clonotype came up many times. The chain recombines TRBV28 with TRBJ2-5, with a weak D call TRBD1 (7 bases). The CDR3 is made up of 14 amino acids. Germline V gene lookup returns CDR1 MDHEN and CDR2 SYDVKM. V lost 6 bases to trimming and J lost 3 bases, with 14 bases between them. CDR3 DNA: TGTGCCAGCAGGGAGGGGGCGCGAAAAGAGACCCAGTACTTC. Translation: CASREGARKETQYF.

The chain couples TRBV20-1 to TRBJ2-7; 8 nucleotides align to TRBD2. CDR3 length equals 14 residues. CDR1 is DFQATT, CDR2 SNEGSKA, per germline (reference sequence). Trimming took 6 bases from V and 6 from J; bases not matched to a gene: 13. CDR3 sequence reads: CSARGAAGEPEQYF. CDR3 bases: TGCAGTGCCCGGGGGGCAGCGGGAGAACCCGAGCAGTACTTC.

The rearrangement joins TRBV4-1 to TRBJ2-7; the match to TRBD2 covers 8 bases. Germline V gene sequence: CDR1 MGHRA, CDR2 YSYEKL. CDR3 length: 15 residues. The V gene end was trimmed by 5 bases and the J gene end by 7 bases; junction bases not matched to a gene: 13. This CDR3 reads CASSAVGLAEAEQYF. The CDR3 DNA sequence: TGCGCCAGCAGCGCAGTTGGACTAGCAGAAGCTGAGCAGTACTTC.

This clonotype was seen ten or more times. This sequence joins TRBV3-1 and TRBJ1-5, with 7 bases aligning to TRBD1. The trim removed 0 bases at V and 4 bases at J, leaving 6 bases unmatched. Germline V gives CDR1 LGHDT, CDR2 YNNKEL (reference sequence). The CDR3 sequence is 16 residues long. The CDR3 loop reads CASSQDTAGGNQPQHF. The CDR3 nucleotides are TGTGCCAGCAGCCAAGATACGGCAGGGGGTAATCAGCCCCAGCATTTT.

This clonotype was observed many times. The J gene is TRBJ1-5, the V gene TRBV27, with 7 bases lining up with TRBD1. Germline CDR1 and CDR2: MNHEY and SMNVEV (reference sequence). The CDR3 consists of 14 residues. The V gene end was trimmed by 2 bases and the J gene end by 2 bases; junction bases not matched to a gene: 0. CDR3 sequence (DNA): TGTGCCAGCAGTTTAGGGACAGGCAATCAGCCCCAGCATTTT. Encoded protein: CASSLGTGNQPQHF.

A few counts support this clonotype. The J gene is TRBJ1-6, the V gene TRBV7-3; possibly TRBD1 for D (5 bases). V was clipped by 6 bases and J by 9 bases, with 12 bases between them. The CDR3 extends over 13 amino acids. Germline CDR1 reads SGHTA; CDR2 reads FQGTGA. Here the CDR3 reads CASRTDSSSPLHF. Here the CDR3 DNA reads TGTGCCAGCAGAACAGACAGTAGTTCACCCCTCCACTTT.

The chain carries TRBV10-3 and TRBJ2-2, with 9 bases matching TRBD1. CDR1 is ENHRY, CDR2 SYGVKD, per germline. This CDR3 is built from 16 residues. Unmatched junction bases numbered 5, after V lost 0 bases and J lost 6 bases. The CDR3 region is CAISESIQGAAGELFF. As DNA, the CDR3 is TGTGCCATCAGTGAGTCAATACAGGGGGCCGCCGGGGAGCTGTTTTTT.

The V call is TRBV6-1, the J call TRBJ2-1; TRBD2 agrees at 8 bases. CDR1 is MNHNS, CDR2 SASEGT, per germline. The CDR3 sequence is 14 residues long. V lost 5 bases to trimming and J lost 6 bases; unmatched junction nucleotides: 6. DNA of the CDR3: TGTGCCAGCAGTCGAGCGGGAGCCCCCAATGAGCAGTTCTTC. Translating gives CASSRAGAPNEQFF.

This clonotype was observed at least ten times. The genes are TRBV4-1 and TRBJ2-5; TRBD2 matches at 9 bases. V trimming: 0 bases; J trimming: 5 bases; junction bases outside the gene matches: 7. The germline V gene has CDR1 MGHRA and CDR2 YSYEKL. The CDR3 runs 16 residues. This chain's CDR3 is CASSQDVAGGPETQYF. The DNA for the CDR3 is TGCGCCAGCAGCCAAGATGTCGCGGGAGGGCCGGAGACCCAGTACTTC.

This clonotype was counted at least ten times. It may be a read error: a sequence one base away is much more abundant. The chain recombines TRBV27 with TRBJ2-7; D might be TRBD1 or TRBD2, each matching 5 bases. In germline, CDR1 is MNHEY, CDR2 SMNVEV (reference sequence). The CDR3 contains 15 residues. The V gene lost 5 bases and the J gene lost 9 bases, with 23 bases spanning the gap. CDR3 DNA: TGTGCCAGCAGTCCCCCTGGAGGAGGACAAGTTAGGCAGTACTTC. Translated: CASSPPGGGQVRQYF.

This clonotype was counted many times. The rearrangement joins TRBV20-1 to TRBJ1-1, with D possibly being TRBD1 (6 bases). The ends were cut back, 1 base at V and 0 bases at J, with 12 bases in the middle. Looked up from germline, CDR1 is DFQATT and CDR2 is SNEGSKA (reference sequence). The CDR3 totals 15 residues. CDR3 coding DNA: TGCAGTGCTAGAGGCAACAGGGTCATGAACACTGAAGCTTTCTTT. Amino acid sequence: CSARGNRVMNTEAFF.

The V gene is TRBV27, the J gene TRBJ2-7; D is perhaps TRBD2 (6 bases). The CDR3 spans 14 residues. Germline CDR1 is MNHEY and CDR2 is SMNVEV (reference sequence). V was clipped by 2 bases and J by 3 bases, with 11 bases between them. CDR3 amino acids: CASSLVRGNYEQYF. As DNA, the CDR3 is TGTGCCAGCAGTTTAGTGCGGGGCAACTACGAGCAGTACTTC.

The chain combines TRBV10-1 with TRBJ2-3; a possible D gene is TRBD1 (6 bases). Trimming took 0 bases from V and 5 from J, leaving 12 bases between them. The CDR3 is made up of 15 amino acids. Germline V gene lookup returns CDR1 WNHNN and CDR2 SYGVQD (reference sequence). CDR3 bases: TGCGCCAGCAGTGAGTCGAAAGGGGGTATAGATACGCAGTATTTT. It codes for CASSESKGGIDTQYF.

This clonotype was recorded at least ten times. V gene TRBV20-1 combines with J gene TRBJ2-3, with D possibly matching TRBD2 (6 bases). Germline CDR1 reads DFQATT; CDR2 reads SNEGSKA (reference sequence). This CDR3 is 13 amino acids long. Trimming pared 1 base from V and 5 bases from J, leaving 10 bases between. The CDR3 region is CSARGGLIDTQYF. As DNA, the CDR3 is TGCAGTGCTAGAGGGGGACTGATAGATACGCAGTATTTT.

This clonotype occurred many times. The chain has TRBV2 and TRBJ2-5; D not certain. The V gene lost 6 bases and the J gene lost 5 bases, with 13 bases spanning the gap. The CDR3 sequence is 13 residues long. Germline V gene data show CDR1 as SNHLY and CDR2 as FYNNEI. The CDR3 reads CASRGRTAETQYF. The DNA for the CDR3 is TGTGCCAGCAGGGGCCGGACGGCGGAGACCCAGTACTTC. Drawing the rest from reference TRBV2 and TRBJ2-5, the complete variable domain is EPEVTQTPSHQVTQMGQEVILRCVPISNHLYFYWYRQILGQKVEFLVSFYNNEISEKSEIFDDQFSVERPDGSNFTLKIRSTKLEDSAMYFCASRGRTAETQYFGPGTRLLVL.

This clonotype was recorded a few times. An end of the junction does not agree with germline; a read error may underlie this. The gene calls are TRBV6-1 and TRBJ1-1, with unresolved D. Germline CDR1 and CDR2: MNHNS and SASEGT. This CDR3 contains 13 residues. CDR3: CASSTHTNAEAFF. CDR3 bases: TGTGCCAGCAGTACGCATACGAACGCTGAAGCTTTCTTT.

This clonotype was counted many times. CDR3 in amino acids: CASRREVSYEQYF. DNA of the CDR3: TGTGCCAGCAGGCGGGAGGTATCCTACGAGCAGTACTTC. This chain connects TRBV12-3 or TRBV12-4 to TRBJ2-7; TRBD2 aligns across 8 bases. The CDR3 is 13 amino acids. V lost 6 bases, J lost 1 base, and 2 bases stayed unmatched.

At least ten counts were recorded for this clonotype. V and J are TRBV29-1 and TRBJ2-3; 10 bases agree with TRBD2. The CDR3 extends over 13 amino acids. From germline, CDR1 is SQVTM and CDR2 ANQGSEA. The ends lost 6 bases at V and 7 bases at J; junction bases unmatched: 7. The CDR3: CSVAASGSNTQYF. For the CDR3, the DNA is TGCAGCGTGGCCGCTAGCGGGAGTAATACGCAGTATTTT.

This clonotype was observed a handful of times. This chain links TRBV7-9 with TRBJ2-3; 12 nucleotides line up with TRBD1. The germline CDR1 and CDR2 sequences are SEHNR and FQNEAQ (reference sequence). The CDR3 runs 16 residues. J gave up 2 bases and V 5 bases, and 5 bases lay outside the gene matches. CDR3 in DNA: TGTGCCAGCAGCGTACCGGGACAGGGGGCCACAGATACGCAGTATTTT. This codes for CASSVPGQGATDTQYF.

The V gene is TRBV7-2, the J gene TRBJ2-3; 9 nucleotides agree with TRBD2. The CDR3 spans 13 residues. CDR1 SGHTA and CDR2 FQGNSA come from the germline V gene. The CDR3: CAGRASGADTQYF. CDR3 DNA: TGTGCGGGGAGGGCTAGCGGGGCAGATACGCAGTATTTT.